This entry features one T cell receptor (beta chain) sequence. The source of the sample is a study of shared clonotypes between healthy human individuals. The CDR3 has 16 residues. Germline CDR1 is LGHNA and CDR2 is YNFKEQ. The V gene end was trimmed by 0 bases and the J gene end by 5 bases; junction bases not matched to a gene: 6. Generated by immunoSEQ multiplex PCR, the TCRdb table keeps only in-frame clones and is missing some. The sample holds a few million clones; over 85% are singletons and the top ten take over 0.12%. Donors were healthy HIV-negative adults without recently reported acute infections or vaccinations.

The gene calls are TRBV4-2 and TRBJ1-4; TRBD1 matches at 7 bases. The origin of this receptor is a man younger than 30 in good health. Sequencing was performed on naive CD4+ T cells sorted from blood. Documented subset: CD45RA+ positively selected. DNA for the CDR3: TGTGCCAGCAGCCAAGAAGGTAGGGGGCGCAATGAAAAACTGTTTTTT. Amino acid sequence: CASSQEGRGRNEKLFF.